The text below deals with one T cell receptor (beta chain). What this receptor recognizes is not known. Base qualities are missing; no much larger clone stands one base away. A FACSAria II was used to sort memory CD4+ T cells, defined as single viable CD3+CD4+CD8-CD45RO+ cells. CMV serostatus was assessed using a Roche Elecsys assay, by which serum IgG against CMV pp150, pp28, p38 and p52 was detected. After thawing, total CD4+ T cells were enriched by positive selection with CD4 magnetic microbeads. The samples came from a different study that was designed specifically to examine the CD4+ T cell memory repertoire. Peripheral blood mononuclear cells were isolated and cryopreserved following standard operating procedures; serum was stored at -80 °C. The staining relied on CD3-PerCP (BW264/56), CD4-APC (RPA-T4), CD45RO-PE (UCHT1) and CD8-Pacific Orange (3B5) antibodies, and Sytox blue was used to exclude non-viable cells.

Genomic DNA was extracted from sorted cells with the Quick-DNA Microprep Kit. Amplification of TCRbeta DNA was done with the immunoSEQ hsTCRbeta kit, following the protocol from the manufacturer. TCRbeta libraries were sequenced on an Illumina MiSeq instrument. Concerning the study's data processing: Once out-of-frame sequences had been removed, 2,204,828 distinct TCRbeta sequences were left, which works out to an average of roughly 70,000 per individual. Each individual was scored according to the count of around 160 previously reported CMV-associated TCRbeta sequences and the total productive distinct TCRbeta count. A beta-binomial model was reimplemented in Python, and scikit-learn random forests with default parameters were trained on data from the US cohort. Classifier performance on the Belgian cohort was summarized as median AUC with percentile confidence intervals over 10,000 bootstrap iterations. TCRdb limited this immuneACCESS table to in-frame rearrangements with V and J called. A share of clones is missing; checked studies link under half to unresolved V genes, and the rest is unexplained. V, J and clone size are taken as reported in that table, and D and trimming were inferred from the DNA itself. The sample table shows over 60,000 clones, and roughly 80% are seen once. The ten largest clonotypes hold about 0.88% of the sample.

The data originate from a study of memory CD4+ T cells and cytomegalovirus serostatus (dated 2019 in TCRdb). At the level of the whole study: The 35 or so healthy Belgian adults in the cohort included 9 who were CMV seropositive and 24 who were CMV seronegative. To replicate a published TCR-based CMV serostatus classifier, the researchers sequenced the CD4+ memory TCRbeta repertoires of a Belgian cohort whose cytomegalovirus serostatus was known. The research as a whole found: A median bootstrapped AUC of approximately 0.95 with a 95% CI of 0.76-1.00 was achieved on the Belgian cohort by the original-framework classifier. Of about 180 previously reported CMV-associated TCRbeta sequences, approximately 64 appeared in the CD4+ memory repertoires, each in one to five individuals. The results were interpreted as suggesting that the CMV-associated TCR signature is mostly present in the CD4+ memory repertoire. For CMV serostatus prediction, a median bootstrapped AUC of approximately 0.95 was reached with the original framework, and a median bootstrapped AUC of roughly 0.89 was reached with a US-trained random forest. Only CD4+CD45RO+ memory cells were sequenced, in contrast to the original study, which included naive and memory CD4+ and CD8+ populations.

Specimen: memory CD4+ T cells from blood. The receptor's source is an adult in good health and CMV-seronegative.

The CDR3 amino acid sequence is: CASSPSSLGFSYEQYF. The DNA sequence reads TGTGCCAGCAGCCCAAGCAGTCTTGGCTTCTCCTACGAGCAGTACTTC. Recombination joined TRBV7-3 with TRBJ2-7; no D gene can be assigned with confidence. The germline ends are 17 bases apart after V is trimmed by 5 bases and J by 0 bases. From the germline V gene, CDR1 is SGHTA and CDR2 is FQGTGA. From its cysteine to its phenylalanine, the CDR3 spans 16 amino acids. CDR3 DNA only is kept here, 48 bases in frame from base 1. Beyond the CDR3, the reference TRBV7-3 and TRBJ2-7 genes provide the residues; the full variable domain reads: GAGVSQTPSNKVTEKGKYVELRCDPISGHTALYWYRQSLGQGPEFLIYFQGTGAADDSGLPNDRFFAVRPEGSVSTLKIQRTERGDSAVYLCASSPSSLGFSYEQYFGPGTRLTVT.